A single sample is the source of the 6 T cell receptor beta chains below, sequenced in a study of blood T cell repertoires in COVID-19. The assay was immunoSEQ multiplex PCR, and TCRdb's table has in-frame clones only and misses some. The table has 75,000 or so clones, around 80% seen once. The sample consisted of peripheral blood. These receptors originate from a woman between 65 and 79 years old with acute or convalescent COVID-19.

The CDR3 is CASSPRDSYNSPLHF. The CDR3 DNA is TGTGCCAGCAGTCCGAGGGACAGCTATAATTCACCCCTCCACTTT. The chain employs TRBV2 and TRBJ1-6; 7 nucleotides align to TRBD1. V shed 5 bases and J 3 bases; nucleotides not matched to a gene: 4. Germline CDR1 and CDR2: SNHLY and FYNNEI. This CDR3 contains 15 residues.

This clone was counted between two and nine times. V is TRBV7-9 and J is TRBJ2-7; no clear D gene. This CDR3 has 13 residues. Deletions cut 1 base from V and 4 bases from J, with 8 bases between. The germline CDR1 and CDR2 sequences are SEHNR and FQNEAQ (reference sequence). The CDR3 loop reads CASSLVSSYEQYF. CDR3 nucleotides: TGTGCCAGCAGCTTAGTATCCAGTTACGAGCAGTACTTC.

V usage is TRBV9 and J usage is TRBJ2-1; 7 nucleotides align to TRBD2. The germline gives CDR1 SGDLS, CDR2 YYNGEE. The CDR3 runs to 14 residues. Trimming cost V 0 bases and J 10 bases; bases outside gene matches: 7. CDR3 bases: TGTGCCAGCAGCGTAGAACTAGCGCCGAGGGAGCAGTTCTTC. This translates into CASSVELAPREQFF.

This clone was detected a few times. This CDR3 is CASSTRDRGPVGYTF. In nucleotides, the CDR3 is TGTGCCAGCAGCACACGAGACAGGGGGCCGGTTGGCTACACCTTC. This rearrangement joins TRBV7-2 to TRBJ1-2, with 10 bases aligning to TRBD1. V dropped 5 bases and J dropped 7; count of bases not matched to a gene: 10. Germline values: CDR1 SGHTA, CDR2 FQGNSA. CDR3 length equals 15 residues.

This chain joins TRBV5-4 and TRBJ2-7, with 10 bases aligning to TRBD2. Germline lookup yields CDR1 SGHNT and CDR2 YYREEE (reference sequence). The CDR3 extends over 17 amino acids. J gave up 2 bases and V 4 bases, and 12 bases lay outside the gene matches. The CDR3 nucleotides read TGTGCCAGCAGCGTGAATATAGCGGGAGGCATCGCCTACGAGCAGTACTTC. The encoded protein is CASSVNIAGGIAYEQYF.

This clone has only a few counts. The rearrangement links TRBV6-1 to TRBJ2-1; D remains unclear. The CDR3 loop spans 13 amino acids. The germline gives CDR1 MNHNS, CDR2 SASEGT. V was shortened by 3 bases and J by 2 bases, with 5 bases between the two germline ends. CDR3 bases: TGTGCCAGCAGTGACCGTGCCTACAATGAGCAGTTCTTC. Protein: CASSDRAYNEQFF.